This record looks at one T cell receptor beta chain sequence and its context. With 6 bases clipped from V and 6 bases from J, the junction kept 8 bases outside the gene matches. CDR1 is SQVTM, CDR2 ANQGSEA, per germline. CDR3 length equals 13 residues. This sample is drawn from a study of control samples from healthy donors and cancer patients. The protocol was immunoSEQ multiplex PCR, while the TCRdb copy is restricted to in-frame clones and leaves out a portion. The table has about 120,000 clones, roughly 90% seen once. The source material was blood. V gene TRBV29-1 combines with J gene TRBJ1-5; 7 positions agree with TRBD1. The sequence derives from a man in his fifties or sixties in good health. In DNA, the CDR3 is TGCAGCGTCCGTGGGACAGCTGGTCAGCCCCAGCATTTT. Its protein is CSVRGTAGQPQHF. Filled out from reference TRBV29-1 and TRBJ1-5, the complete variable domain reads SAVISQKPSRDICQRGTSLTIQCQVDSQVTMMFWYRQQPGQSLTLIATANQGSEATYESGFVIDKFPISRPNLTFSTLTVSNMSPEDSSIYLCSVRGTAGQPQHFGDGTRLSIL.